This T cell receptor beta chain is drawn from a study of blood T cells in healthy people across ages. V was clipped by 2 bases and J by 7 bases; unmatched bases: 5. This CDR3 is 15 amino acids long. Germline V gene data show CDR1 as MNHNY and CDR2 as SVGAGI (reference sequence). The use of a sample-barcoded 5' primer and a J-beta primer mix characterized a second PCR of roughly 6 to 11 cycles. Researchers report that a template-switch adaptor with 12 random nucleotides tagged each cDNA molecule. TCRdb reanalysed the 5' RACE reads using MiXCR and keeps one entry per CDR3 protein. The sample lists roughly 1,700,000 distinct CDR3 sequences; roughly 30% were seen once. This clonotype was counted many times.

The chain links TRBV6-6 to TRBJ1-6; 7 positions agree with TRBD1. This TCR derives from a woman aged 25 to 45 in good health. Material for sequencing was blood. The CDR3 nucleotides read TGTGCCAGCAGTTACACCGGGACAGCGAATTCACCCCTCCACTTT. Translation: CASSYTGTANSPLHF.